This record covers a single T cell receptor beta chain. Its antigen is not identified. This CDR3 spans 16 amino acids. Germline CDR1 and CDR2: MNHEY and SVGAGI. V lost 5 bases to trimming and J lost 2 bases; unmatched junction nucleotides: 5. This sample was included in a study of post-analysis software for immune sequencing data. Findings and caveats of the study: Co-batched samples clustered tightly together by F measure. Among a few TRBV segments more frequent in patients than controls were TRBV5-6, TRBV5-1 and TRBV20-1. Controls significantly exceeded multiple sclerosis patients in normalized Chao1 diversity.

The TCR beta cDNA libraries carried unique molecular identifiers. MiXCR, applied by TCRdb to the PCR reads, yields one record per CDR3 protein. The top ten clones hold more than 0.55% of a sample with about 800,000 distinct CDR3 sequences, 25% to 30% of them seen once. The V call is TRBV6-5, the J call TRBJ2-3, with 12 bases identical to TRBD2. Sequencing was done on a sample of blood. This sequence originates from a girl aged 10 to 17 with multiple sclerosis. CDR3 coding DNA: TGTGCCAGCAGTCGGACTAGCGGGGCCACCACAGATACGCAGTATTTT. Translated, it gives CASSRTSGATTDTQYF.